What follows are 4 T cell receptor beta chains derived from one specimen sequenced in a study of graft-versus-host responses after intestinal transplantation. For these TCRs, the target antigens are not known. Data came from immunoSEQ multiplex PCR; TCRdb stores just in-frame clones and leaves some out. The table records over 100,000 clones, over 85% of them present only once. The sample here was unstimulated CD4+ T cells sorted from spleen or lymph node cells, taken before intestinal transplant. Source of these receptors: a human donor who received an intestinal transplant.

The genes are TRBV9 and TRBJ1-3; D remains unclear. Germline V lookup: CDR1 SGDLS, CDR2 YYNGEE. The CDR3 extends over 14 amino acids. V was shortened by 3 bases and J by 4 bases, with 11 bases between the two germline ends. This chain's CDR3 is CASSAFNTGNTIYF. In nucleotides, the CDR3 is TGTGCCAGCAGCGCCTTTAATACAGGAAACACCATATATTTT.

The J gene is TRBJ2-2, the V gene TRBV27, with D uncertain. Germline V CDR1 and CDR2: MNHEY, SMNVEV (reference sequence). CDR3 length: 14 residues. The V end was cut by 6 bases, the J end by 3 bases, with 11 bases between. The CDR3 sequence: CASSLRRDTGELFF. CDR3 coding DNA: TGTGCCAGCAGCCTCCGTCGGGACACCGGGGAGCTGTTTTTT.

This chain uses TRBV5-1 with TRBJ1-1; TRBD1 matches 9 bases. The CDR3 is made up of 12 amino acids. CDR1 and CDR2 from the germline V gene are SGHRS and YFSETQ. Trimming cost V 5 bases and J 9 bases; bases outside gene matches: 5. CDR3 protein: CASRPDRGKAFF. The CDR3 nucleotides read TGCGCCAGCAGACCGGACAGGGGAAAAGCTTTCTTT.

V usage is TRBV10-2 and J usage is TRBJ2-2; 9 nucleotides align to TRBD1. Germline V CDR1 and CDR2: WSHSY, SAAADI. V was pared by 8 bases and J by 4 bases, with 5 bases of the junction left unmatched. This CDR3 region has 14 residues. CDR3 amino acids: CASGRDRATGELFF. The CDR3 DNA sequence: TGCGCCAGCGGGCGGGACAGGGCCACCGGGGAGCTGTTTTTT.